This TCR beta chain was captured by sequencing in a study of early T cells in non-severe SARS-CoV-2 infection. In its sample, this clonotype was seen a few times. The CDR3 runs to 14 residues. Trimming removed 0 bases from V and 7 bases from J, with 10 bases in between. Germline V lookup: CDR1 MRHNA, CDR2 SNTAGT. TCRdb reanalysed the 5' RACE reads using MiXCR and keeps one entry per CDR3 protein. The table records 55,000 to 85,000 distinct CDR3 sequences, 9% to 15% of them present only once. The J gene is TRBJ1-5, the V gene TRBV6-4; a possible D gene is TRBD1 (5 bases). This sequence was found in an adult who was a healthcare worker with PCR-confirmed SARS-CoV-2 infection or an uninfected control (not recorded which). The source material was whole blood. CDR3 region: CASSDSMGGQPQHF. In nucleotides, the CDR3 is TGTGCCAGCAGTGACTCGATGGGGGGACAGCCCCAGCATTTT.